This T cell receptor (beta chain) stems from a study of blood T cell repertoires in COVID-19. The overall study: PBMCs, B-cell-depleted T cells, or T cells provided the cDNA or gDNA that made up the material.

Cohort allocation depended upon clinical history that participants reported. The CDR3 consists of 15 residues. Trimming at V came to 4 bases and at J to 16 bases, leaving 16 bases not matched to a gene. Germline assignment: CDR1 MNHEY and CDR2 SVGEGT. Only in-frame clones appear in the TCRdb table, and some are missing; sequencing was by immunoSEQ multiplex PCR. The repertoire holds some 330,000 clones, with 92% as singletons. The TCR originated in a woman aged 30 to 39 who had recovered from COVID-19. Material for sequencing was PBMCs or T cells enriched from blood (not recorded which). The chain links TRBV6-2 or TRBV6-3 to TRBJ2-1, with TRBD2 matching over 10 bases. The CDR3 DNA is TGTGCCAGCAGTTCATCTAGCGGGAGCCCCTTTTTATTCTTCTTC. Translating gives CASSSSSGSPFLFFF.